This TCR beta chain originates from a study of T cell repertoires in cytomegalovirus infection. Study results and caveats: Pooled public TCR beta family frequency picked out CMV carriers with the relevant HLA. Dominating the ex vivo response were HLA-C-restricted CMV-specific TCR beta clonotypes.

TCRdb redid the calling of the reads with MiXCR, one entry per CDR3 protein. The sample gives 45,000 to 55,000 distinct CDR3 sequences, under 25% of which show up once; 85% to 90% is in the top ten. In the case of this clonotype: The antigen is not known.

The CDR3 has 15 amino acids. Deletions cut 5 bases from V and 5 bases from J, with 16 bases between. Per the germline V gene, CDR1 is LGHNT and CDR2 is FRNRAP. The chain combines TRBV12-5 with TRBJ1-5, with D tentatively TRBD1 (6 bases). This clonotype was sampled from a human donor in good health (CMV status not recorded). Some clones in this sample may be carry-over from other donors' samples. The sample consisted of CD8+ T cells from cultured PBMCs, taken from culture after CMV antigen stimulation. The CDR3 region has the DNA TGTGCTAGTGGTGGGGGGGCAGGATGGTATCAGCCCCAGCATTTT. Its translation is CASGGGAGWYQPQHF.